This is a list of T cell receptor beta chains from one sample in a study of Ad26.COV2.S vaccination and SARS-CoV-2 variants. Method: immunoSEQ multiplex PCR; TCRdb's copy keeps in-frame clones and lacks some. This table has about 400,000 clones, 70% to 90% appearing once. Sample: peripheral blood, taken in a trial of Ad26.COV2.S vaccine versus placebo. Every receptor here comes from a person aged 18-65 years who received the Ad26.COV2.S COVID-19 vaccine or a placebo. CDR3s include the opening cysteine and the closing phenylalanine or tryptophan. The D gene is left open where the match is weak. Size is stated for part of the rows, as once, few or many counts, or as a class when the clone is expanded.

D: TRBD1; J: TRBJ2-7; V: TRBV27; size: -; DNA: TGTGCCAGCAGTTTTGGGACAGGTTCCTACGAGCAGTACTTC; CDR3: CASSFGTGSYEQYF
D: TRBD1; J: TRBJ2-7; V: TRBV5-1; size: -; DNA: TGCGCCAGCAGCTTGGAACCGGGACAGGGAGGTAAAGAGCAGTACTTC; CDR3: CASSLEPGQGGKEQYF
D: -; J: TRBJ1-5; V: TRBV7-2; size: once; DNA: TGTGCCAGCAGCATCCGACCGGGGGGTAGCAATCAGCCCCAGCATTTT; CDR3: CASSIRPGGSNQPQHF
D: -; J: TRBJ1-5; V: TRBV9; size: -; DNA: TGTGCCAGCAGCCGATCTACAGGCGCGAATCAGCCCCAGCATTTT; CDR3: CASSRSTGANQPQHF
D: -; J: TRBJ2-7; V: TRBV9; size: -; DNA: TGTGCCAGCAGCGCCCCTTCCTACGAGCAGTACTTC; CDR3: CASSAPSYEQYF
D: -; J: TRBJ2-6; V: TRBV24-1; size: once; DNA: TGTGCCACCAGTGATAAGCGCTCTGGGGCCAACGTCCTGACTTTC; CDR3: CATSDKRSGANVLTF
D: -; J: TRBJ1-5; V: TRBV6-2/TRBV6-3; size: -; DNA: TGTGCCAGCAGTTACGGCCGGGGTTTTCGGCAGCCCCAGCATTTT; CDR3: CASSYGRGFRQPQHF
D: -; J: TRBJ1-5; V: TRBV19; size: -; DNA: TGTGCCAGTAGTATACTTGGTGGGCCGACCGGCAATCAGCCCCAGCATTTT; CDR3: CASSILGGPTGNQPQHF
D: TRBD1; J: TRBJ1-2; V: TRBV4-3; size: -; DNA: TGCGCCAGCAGCCAAGATTATGCAGGACAGGGGACCTATGGCTACACCTTC; CDR3: CASSQDYAGQGTYGYTF
D: TRBD1; J: TRBJ2-7; V: TRBV6-5; size: -; DNA: TGTGCCAGCAGTCGGGGGACAGGGACCTACGAGCAGTACTTC; CDR3: CASSRGTGTYEQYF
D: -; J: TRBJ1-6; V: TRBV6-2/TRBV6-3; size: -; DNA: TGTGCCAGCAGTTCAGAAGACAGGCCGAATTCACCCCTCCACTTT; CDR3: CASSSEDRPNSPLHF
D: -; J: TRBJ1-1; V: TRBV19; size: -; DNA: TGTGCCAGTAGTATAGTAAAGGGGAACACTGAAGCTTTCTTT; CDR3: CASSIVKGNTEAFF
D: -; J: TRBJ2-5; V: TRBV5-6; size: once; DNA: TGTGCCAGCAGCCACGCCGGGGGGACCCAGTACTTC; CDR3: CASSHAGGTQYF
D: -; J: TRBJ2-1; V: TRBV18; size: -; DNA: TGTGCCAGCTCACCACGTACCCTCGGGGTGTACAATGAGCAGTTCTTC; CDR3: CASSPRTLGVYNEQFF
D: -; J: TRBJ1-1; V: TRBV2; size: -; DNA: TGTGCCAGCAGGATAGATGCTTTCTTT; CDR3: CASRIDAFF
D: -; J: TRBJ2-7; V: TRBV4-1; size: -; DNA: TGCGCCAGCAGCCAAGTGGGCCAGGGGATTACCTACGAGCAGTACTTC; CDR3: CASSQVGQGITYEQYF
D: -; J: TRBJ1-6; V: TRBV5-1; size: -; DNA: TGCGCCAGCAGTTTTGAAGGCCTCGACTCACCCCTCCACTTT; CDR3: CASSFEGLDSPLHF
D: TRBD1; J: TRBJ1-4; V: TRBV5-4; size: -; DNA: TGTGCCAGCAGCTGGGGACAGGCCGGAAATGAAAAACTGTTTTTT; CDR3: CASSWGQAGNEKLFF
D: -; J: TRBJ2-3; V: TRBV25-1; size: -; DNA: TGTGCCAGCAGTATCAGGGGTTCGGGCACAGATACGCAGTATTTT; CDR3: CASSIRGSGTDTQYF
D: -; J: TRBJ2-2; V: TRBV7-2; size: -; DNA: TGTGCCAGCAGCTTAGCGCCGGTACCGAACACCGGGGAGCTGTTTTTT; CDR3: CASSLAPVPNTGELFF
D: TRBD1; J: TRBJ1-6; V: TRBV11-2; size: -; DNA: TGTGCCAGCAGCCTATTCAGGGGGCGACCCCTCCACTTT; CDR3: CASSLFRGRPLHF
D: -; J: TRBJ1-1; V: TRBV28; size: -; DNA: TGTGCCAGCAGTTTACCTACCGGGGGAAGAACTGAAGCTTTCTTT; CDR3: CASSLPTGGRTEAFF
D: -; J: TRBJ2-7; V: TRBV28; size: -; DNA: TGTGCCAGCAGTTTAGTGGGGGCCGGCGAGCAGTACTTC; CDR3: CASSLVGAGEQYF
D: TRBD2; J: TRBJ2-1; V: TRBV2; size: once; DNA: TGTGCCAGCAGTTACCCGGGACTAGCGGGGAACCTCTCCTACAATGAGCAGTTCTTC; CDR3: CASSYPGLAGNLSYNEQFF
D: TRBD2; J: TRBJ2-3; V: TRBV7-9; size: -; DNA: TGTGCCAGCAGCTTGGCTAGCGGGGTCACAGATACGCAGTATTTT; CDR3: CASSLASGVTDTQYF
D: TRBD1; J: TRBJ2-2; V: TRBV7-2; size: -; DNA: TGTGCCAGCAGCCCCGCTCCGAGACAGGGCGGGACCGGGGAGCTGTTTTTT; CDR3: CASSPAPRQGGTGELFF
D: -; J: TRBJ1-6; V: TRBV30; size: once; DNA: TGTGCCTGGAGTGTAGTGGGGGGGTGGAATTCACCCCTCCACTTT; CDR3: CAWSVVGGWNSPLHF
D: -; J: TRBJ2-1; V: TRBV4-1; size: -; DNA: TGCGCCAGCAGCCTTTCAAGAGCCTTGGGGGAGTATAACAATGAGCAGTTCTTC; CDR3: CASSLSRALGEYNNEQFF
D: -; J: TRBJ1-2; V: TRBV4-1; size: -; DNA: TGCGCCAGCAGCCAAGGAGGGAGGGTCGAGTATGGCTACACCTTC; CDR3: CASSQGGRVEYGYTF
D: TRBD2; J: TRBJ2-7; V: TRBV5-4; size: -; DNA: TGTGCCAGCAGCTACGGGACTAGCGGGGGGATCCAATCCTACGAGCAGTACTTC; CDR3: CASSYGTSGGIQSYEQYF
D: TRBD1; J: TRBJ1-2; V: TRBV11-2; size: once; DNA: TGTGCCAGCAGCTTAGATTCGGGCAGGGGGAAGTATGGCTACACCTTC; CDR3: CASSLDSGRGKYGYTF
D: -; J: TRBJ1-1; V: TRBV5-4; size: -; DNA: TGTGCCAGCAGCACAAACGGACGGGAGAACACTGAAGCTTTCTTT; CDR3: CASSTNGRENTEAFF
D: -; J: TRBJ2-1; V: TRBV12-3/TRBV12-4; size: once; DNA: TGTGCCAGCAGTTTGGCAGGAATGGATGAGCAGTTCTTC; CDR3: CASSLAGMDEQFF
D: -; J: TRBJ2-7; V: TRBV21-1; size: -; DNA: TGTGCCAGCAGCAAAGGCGGAGGTTACGAGCAGTACTTC; CDR3: CASSKGGGYEQYF
D: -; J: TRBJ1-4; V: TRBV3-1/TRBV3-2; size: few; DNA: TGTGCCAGCAGCCGGGACCTGGGAGAAGAAAAACTGTTTTTT; CDR3: CASSRDLGEEKLFF
D: TRBD2; J: TRBJ2-1; V: TRBV4-1; size: -; DNA: TGCGCCAGCAGCCAAACCTCTATAGCGGGGGCGACCATCGATGAGCAGTTCTTC; CDR3: CASSQTSIAGATIDEQFF
D: -; J: TRBJ1-6; V: TRBV19; size: -; DNA: TGTGCCAGTAGGTCGGACAGCTATAATTCACCCCTCCACTTT; CDR3: CASRSDSYNSPLHF
D: -; J: TRBJ2-7; V: TRBV5-1; size: -; DNA: TGCGCCAGCAGCTCCTCTCGTGGGGTGACCTACGAGCAGTACTTC; CDR3: CASSSSRGVTYEQYF
D: -; J: TRBJ2-7; V: TRBV2; size: -; DNA: TGTGCCAGCAGTGAGAATGGAAGCGAGCAGTACTTC; CDR3: CASSENGSEQYF
D: -; J: TRBJ2-7; V: TRBV9; size: -; DNA: TGTGCCAGCAGCGTAGGAGGGGACTCCTACGAGCAGTACTTC; CDR3: CASSVGGDSYEQYF